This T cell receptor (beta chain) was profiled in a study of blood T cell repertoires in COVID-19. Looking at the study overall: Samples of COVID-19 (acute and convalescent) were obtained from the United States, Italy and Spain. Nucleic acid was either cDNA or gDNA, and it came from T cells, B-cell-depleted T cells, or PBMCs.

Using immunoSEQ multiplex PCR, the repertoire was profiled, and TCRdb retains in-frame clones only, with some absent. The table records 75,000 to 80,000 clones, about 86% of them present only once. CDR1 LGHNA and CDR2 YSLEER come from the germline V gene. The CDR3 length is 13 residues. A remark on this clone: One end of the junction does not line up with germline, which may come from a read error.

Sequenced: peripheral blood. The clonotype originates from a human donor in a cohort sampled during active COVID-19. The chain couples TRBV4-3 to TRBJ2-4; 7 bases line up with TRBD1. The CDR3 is CASSQDKGAQMNF. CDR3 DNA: TGCGCCAGCAGCCAAGATAAGGGGGCCCAGATGAACTTC.